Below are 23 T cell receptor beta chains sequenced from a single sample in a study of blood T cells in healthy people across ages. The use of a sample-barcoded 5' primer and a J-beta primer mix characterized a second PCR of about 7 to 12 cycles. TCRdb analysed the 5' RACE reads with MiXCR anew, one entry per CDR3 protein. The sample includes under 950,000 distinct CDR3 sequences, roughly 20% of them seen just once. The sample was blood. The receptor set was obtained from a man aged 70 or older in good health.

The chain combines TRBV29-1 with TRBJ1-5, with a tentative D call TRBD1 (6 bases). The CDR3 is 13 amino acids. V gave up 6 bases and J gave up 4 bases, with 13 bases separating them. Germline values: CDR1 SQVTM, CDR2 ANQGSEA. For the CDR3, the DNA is TGCAGCGTCCTATTCGGGACAAATCAGCCCCAGCATTTT. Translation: CSVLFGTNQPQHF.

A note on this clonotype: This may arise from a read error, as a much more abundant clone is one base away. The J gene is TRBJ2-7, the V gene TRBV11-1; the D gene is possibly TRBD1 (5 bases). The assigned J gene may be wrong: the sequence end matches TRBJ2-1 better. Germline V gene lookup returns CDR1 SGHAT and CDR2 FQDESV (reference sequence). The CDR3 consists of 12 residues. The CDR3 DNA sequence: TGTGCCAGCAGCAGACTGGACAATAAGCAGTTCTTC. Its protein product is CASSRLDNKQFF.

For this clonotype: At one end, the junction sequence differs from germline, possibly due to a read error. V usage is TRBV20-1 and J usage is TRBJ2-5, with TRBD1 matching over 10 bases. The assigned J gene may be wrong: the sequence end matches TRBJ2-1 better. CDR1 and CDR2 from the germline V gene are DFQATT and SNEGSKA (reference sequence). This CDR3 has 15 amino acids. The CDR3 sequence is CSASLPGQGHNGQFF. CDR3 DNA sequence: TGCAGTGCTAGTCTACCGGGACAGGGGCACAATGGGCAGTTCTTC.

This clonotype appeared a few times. This CDR3 is CASRPHLGTGLNEQFF. CDR3 DNA sequence: TGTGCCAGCAGACCTCACTTAGGGACAGGGCTTAATGAGCAGTTCTTC. V usage is TRBV12-3 or TRBV12-4 and J usage is TRBJ2-1, with TRBD1 matching 9 bases. The CDR3 consists of 16 residues. With 6 bases clipped from V and 7 bases from J, the junction kept 13 bases outside the gene matches.

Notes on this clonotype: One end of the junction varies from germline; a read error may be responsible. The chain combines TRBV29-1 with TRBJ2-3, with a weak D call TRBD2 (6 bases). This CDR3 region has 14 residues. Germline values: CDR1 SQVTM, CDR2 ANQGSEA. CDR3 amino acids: CSVDPGLSTDAQYF. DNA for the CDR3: TGCAGCGTTGACCCGGGACTGAGCACAGATGCGCAGTATTTT.

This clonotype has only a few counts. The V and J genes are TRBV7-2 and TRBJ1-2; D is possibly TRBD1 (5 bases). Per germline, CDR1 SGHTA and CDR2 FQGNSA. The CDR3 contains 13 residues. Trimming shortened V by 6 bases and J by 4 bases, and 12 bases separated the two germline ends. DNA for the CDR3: TGTGCCAGCAGACCGGGGCTTTCCTATGGCTACACCTTC. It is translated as CASRPGLSYGYTF.

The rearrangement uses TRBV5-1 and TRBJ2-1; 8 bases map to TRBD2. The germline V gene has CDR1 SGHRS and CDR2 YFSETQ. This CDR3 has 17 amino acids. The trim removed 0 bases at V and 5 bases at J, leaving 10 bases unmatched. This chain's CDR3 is CASSLGVIAGPHNEQFF. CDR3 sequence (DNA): TGCGCCAGCAGCTTGGGGGTGATAGCGGGGCCACACAATGAGCAGTTCTTC.

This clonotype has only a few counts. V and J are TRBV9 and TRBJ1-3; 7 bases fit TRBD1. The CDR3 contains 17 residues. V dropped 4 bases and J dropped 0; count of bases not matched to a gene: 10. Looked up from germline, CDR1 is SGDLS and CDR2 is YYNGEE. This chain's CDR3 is CASSPLTGTYSGNTIYF. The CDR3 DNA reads TGTGCCAGCAGCCCCCTGACAGGGACCTACTCTGGAAACACCATATATTTT.

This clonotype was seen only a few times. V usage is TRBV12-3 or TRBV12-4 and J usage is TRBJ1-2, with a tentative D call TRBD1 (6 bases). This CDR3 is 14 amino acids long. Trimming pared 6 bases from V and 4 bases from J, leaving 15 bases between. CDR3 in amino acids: CASSSPGRGYGYTF. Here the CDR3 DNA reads TGTGCCAGCAGCTCTCCAGGCAGGGGCTATGGCTACACCTTC.

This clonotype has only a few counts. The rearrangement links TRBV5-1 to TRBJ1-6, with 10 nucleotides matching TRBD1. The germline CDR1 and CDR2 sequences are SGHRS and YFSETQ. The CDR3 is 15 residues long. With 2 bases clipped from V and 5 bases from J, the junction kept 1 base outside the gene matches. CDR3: CASSFGQGDNSPLHF. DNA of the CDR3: TGCGCCAGCAGCTTCGGACAGGGGGATAATTCACCCCTCCACTTT.

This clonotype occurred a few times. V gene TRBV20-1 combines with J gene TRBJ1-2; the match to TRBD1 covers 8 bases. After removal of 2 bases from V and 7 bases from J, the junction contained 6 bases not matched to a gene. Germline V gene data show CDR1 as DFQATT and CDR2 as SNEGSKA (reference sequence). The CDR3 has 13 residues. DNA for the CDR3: TGCAGTGCTAGACAGCAGGGGGCTCTTGGCTACACCTTC. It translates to CSARQQGALGYTF.

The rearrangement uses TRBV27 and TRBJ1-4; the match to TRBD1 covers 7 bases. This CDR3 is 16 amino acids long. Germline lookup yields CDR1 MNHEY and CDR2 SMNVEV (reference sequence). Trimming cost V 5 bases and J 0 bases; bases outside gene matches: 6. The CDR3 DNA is TGTGCCAGCAGTAAACGACAGGGTTCAACTAATGAAAAACTGTTTTTT. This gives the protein CASSKRQGSTNEKLFF. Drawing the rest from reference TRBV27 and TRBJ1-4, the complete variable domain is EAQVTQNPRYLITVTGKKLTVTCSQNMNHEYMSWYRQDPGLGLRQIYYSMNVEVTDKGDVPEGYKVSRKEKRNFPLILESPSPNQTSLYFCASSKRQGSTNEKLFFGSGTQLSVL.

Written as DNA, the CDR3 is TGTGCCAGCAGTTTAATCGACAGGGGCTTCTACAATGAGCAGTTCTTC. As protein: CASSLIDRGFYNEQFF. The chain combines TRBV12-3 or TRBV12-4 with TRBJ2-1; 8 bases match TRBD1. V dropped 2 bases and J dropped 3; count of bases not matched to a gene: 6. This CDR3 has 16 amino acids.

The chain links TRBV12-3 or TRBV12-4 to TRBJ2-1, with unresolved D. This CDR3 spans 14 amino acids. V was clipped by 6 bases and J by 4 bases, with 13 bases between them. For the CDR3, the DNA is TGTGCCAGCAGCCCCCTAAGCCCTTACAATGAGCAGTTCTTC. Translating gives CASSPLSPYNEQFF.

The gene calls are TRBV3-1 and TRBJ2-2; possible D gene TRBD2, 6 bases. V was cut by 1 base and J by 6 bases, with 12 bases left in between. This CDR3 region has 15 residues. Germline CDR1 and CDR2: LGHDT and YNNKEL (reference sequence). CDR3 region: CASSQGWVAAGELFF. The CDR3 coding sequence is TGTGCCAGCAGCCAAGGATGGGTAGCGGCCGGGGAGCTGTTTTTT.

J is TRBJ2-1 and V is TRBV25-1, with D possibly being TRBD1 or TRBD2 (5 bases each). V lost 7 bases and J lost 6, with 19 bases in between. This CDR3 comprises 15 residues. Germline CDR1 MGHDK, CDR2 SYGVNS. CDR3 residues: CASKGRGRPPNEQFF. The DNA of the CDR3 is TGTGCCAGCAAGGGGAGAGGGCGGCCTCCCAATGAGCAGTTCTTC.

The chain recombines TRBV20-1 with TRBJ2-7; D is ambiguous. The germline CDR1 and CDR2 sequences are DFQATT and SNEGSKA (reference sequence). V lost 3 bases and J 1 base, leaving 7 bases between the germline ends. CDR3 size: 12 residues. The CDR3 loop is CSASQGSYEQYV. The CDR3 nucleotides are TGCAGTGCTAGTCAAGGGTCCTACGAGCAGTACGTC.

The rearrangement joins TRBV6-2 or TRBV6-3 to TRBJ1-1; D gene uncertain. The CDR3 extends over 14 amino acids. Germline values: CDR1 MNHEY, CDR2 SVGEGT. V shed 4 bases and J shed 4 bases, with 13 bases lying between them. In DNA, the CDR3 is TGTGCCAGCAGTTCGGGGTACAAGGGCACTGAAGCTTTCTTT. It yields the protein CASSSGYKGTEAFF.

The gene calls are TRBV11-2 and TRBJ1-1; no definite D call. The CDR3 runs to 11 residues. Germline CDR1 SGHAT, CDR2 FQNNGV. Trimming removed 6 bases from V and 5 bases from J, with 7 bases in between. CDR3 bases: TGTGCCAGCAGAGAGGTGACTGAAGCTTTCTTT. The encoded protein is CASREVTEAFF.

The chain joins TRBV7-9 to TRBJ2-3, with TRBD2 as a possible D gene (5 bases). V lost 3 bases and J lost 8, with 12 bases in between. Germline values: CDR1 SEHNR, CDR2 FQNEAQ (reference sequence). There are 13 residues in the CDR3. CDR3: CASSLSSAGTQYF. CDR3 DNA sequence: TGTGCCAGCAGCTTGAGTAGTGCGGGTACGCAGTATTTT.

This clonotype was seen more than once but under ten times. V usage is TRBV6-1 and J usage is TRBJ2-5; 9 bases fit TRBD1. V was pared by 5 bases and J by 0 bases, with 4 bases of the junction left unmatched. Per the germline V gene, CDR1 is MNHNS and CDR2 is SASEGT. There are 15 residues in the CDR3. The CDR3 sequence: CASSRTGAYQETQYF. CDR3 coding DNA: TGTGCCAGCAGTCGGACAGGGGCCTACCAAGAGACCCAGTACTTC.

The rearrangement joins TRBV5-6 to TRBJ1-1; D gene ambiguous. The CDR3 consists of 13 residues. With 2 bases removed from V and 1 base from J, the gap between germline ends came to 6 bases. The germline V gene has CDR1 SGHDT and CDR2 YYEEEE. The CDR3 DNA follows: TGTGCCAGCAGCTTCAACCCGAACACTGAAGCTTTCTTT. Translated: CASSFNPNTEAFF.

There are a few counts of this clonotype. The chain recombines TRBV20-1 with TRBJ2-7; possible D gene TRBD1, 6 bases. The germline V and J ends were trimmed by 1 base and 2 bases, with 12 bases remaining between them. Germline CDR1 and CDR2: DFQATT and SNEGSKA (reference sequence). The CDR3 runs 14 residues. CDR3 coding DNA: TGCAGTGCTAGAGCTCGGACAGCGCCCTACGAGCAGTACGTC. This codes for CSARARTAPYEQYV.